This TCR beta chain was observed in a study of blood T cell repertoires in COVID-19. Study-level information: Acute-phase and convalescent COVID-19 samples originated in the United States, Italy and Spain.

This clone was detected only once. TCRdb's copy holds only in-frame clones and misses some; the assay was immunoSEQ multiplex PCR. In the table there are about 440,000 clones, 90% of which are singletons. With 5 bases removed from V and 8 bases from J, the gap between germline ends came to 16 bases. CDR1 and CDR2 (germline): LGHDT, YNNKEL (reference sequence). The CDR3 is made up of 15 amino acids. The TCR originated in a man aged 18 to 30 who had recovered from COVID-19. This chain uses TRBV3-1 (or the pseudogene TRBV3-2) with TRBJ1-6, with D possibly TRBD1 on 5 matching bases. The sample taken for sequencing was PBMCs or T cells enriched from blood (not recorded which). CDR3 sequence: CASSDRDAAHSPLHF. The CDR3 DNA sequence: TGTGCCAGCAGCGACAGAGACGCGGCGCATTCACCCCTCCACTTT.